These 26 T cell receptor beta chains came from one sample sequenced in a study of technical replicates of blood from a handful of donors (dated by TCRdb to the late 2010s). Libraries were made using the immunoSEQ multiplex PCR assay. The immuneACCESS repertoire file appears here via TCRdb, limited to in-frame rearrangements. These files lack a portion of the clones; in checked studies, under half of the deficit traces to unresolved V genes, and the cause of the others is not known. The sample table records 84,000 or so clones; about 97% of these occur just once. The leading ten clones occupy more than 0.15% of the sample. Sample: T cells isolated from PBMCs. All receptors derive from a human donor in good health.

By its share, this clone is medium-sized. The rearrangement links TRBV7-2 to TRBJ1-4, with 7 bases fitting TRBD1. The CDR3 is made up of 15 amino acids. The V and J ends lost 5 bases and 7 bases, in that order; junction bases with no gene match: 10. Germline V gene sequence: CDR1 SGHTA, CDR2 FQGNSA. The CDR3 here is CASSRYRGVSEKLFF. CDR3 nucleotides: TGTGCCAGCAGCAGATACAGGGGTGTTAGTGAAAAACTGTTTTTT.

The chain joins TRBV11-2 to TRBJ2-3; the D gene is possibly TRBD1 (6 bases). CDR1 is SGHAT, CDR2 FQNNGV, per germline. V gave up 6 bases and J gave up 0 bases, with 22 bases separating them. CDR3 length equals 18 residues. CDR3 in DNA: TGTGCCAGCAGTCCTGGGGGCGGAACCGTTCTTAGCACAGATACGCAGTATTTT. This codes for CASSPGGGTVLSTDTQYF.

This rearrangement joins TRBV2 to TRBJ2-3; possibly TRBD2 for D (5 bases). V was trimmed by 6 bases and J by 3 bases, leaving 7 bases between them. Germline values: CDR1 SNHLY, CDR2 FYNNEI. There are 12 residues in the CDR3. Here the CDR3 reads CASRGETDTQYF. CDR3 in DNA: TGTGCCAGCAGGGGAGAGACAGATACGCAGTATTTT.

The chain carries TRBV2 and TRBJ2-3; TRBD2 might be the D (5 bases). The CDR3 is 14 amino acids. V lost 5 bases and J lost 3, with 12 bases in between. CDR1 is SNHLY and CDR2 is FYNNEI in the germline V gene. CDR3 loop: CASSTGLGTDTQYF. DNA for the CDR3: TGTGCCAGCAGTACCGGACTCGGGACAGATACGCAGTATTTT.

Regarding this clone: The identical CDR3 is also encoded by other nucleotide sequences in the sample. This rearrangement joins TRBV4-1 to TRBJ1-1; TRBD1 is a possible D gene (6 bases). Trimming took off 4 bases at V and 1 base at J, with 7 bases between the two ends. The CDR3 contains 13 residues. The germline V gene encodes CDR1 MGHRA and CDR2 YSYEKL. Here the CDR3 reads CASSPGQNTEAFF. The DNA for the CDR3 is TGCGCCAGCAGCCCGGGACAGAACACTGAAGCTTTCTTT.

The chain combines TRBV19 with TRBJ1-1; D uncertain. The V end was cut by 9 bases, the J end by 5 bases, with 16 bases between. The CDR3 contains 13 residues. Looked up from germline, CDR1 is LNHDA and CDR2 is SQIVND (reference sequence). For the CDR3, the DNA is TGTGCCAGCAAAGACCCCGGGGTAACTGAAGCTTTCTTT. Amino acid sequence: CASKDPGVTEAFF.

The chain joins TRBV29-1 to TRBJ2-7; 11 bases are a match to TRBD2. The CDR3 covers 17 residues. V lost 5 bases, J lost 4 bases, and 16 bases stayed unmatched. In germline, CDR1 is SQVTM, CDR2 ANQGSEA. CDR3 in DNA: TGCAGCGTTCGGTGGGCTAGCGGGAGGTCCCTTCCGTACGAGCAGTACTTC. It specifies CSVRWASGRSLPYEQYF.

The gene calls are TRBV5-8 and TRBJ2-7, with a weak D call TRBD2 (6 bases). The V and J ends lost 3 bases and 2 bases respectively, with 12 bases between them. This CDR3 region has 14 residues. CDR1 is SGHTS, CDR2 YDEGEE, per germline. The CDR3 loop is CASSSAGLAYEQYF. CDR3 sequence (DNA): TGTGCCAGCAGCTCCGCGGGACTGGCCTACGAGCAGTACTTC.

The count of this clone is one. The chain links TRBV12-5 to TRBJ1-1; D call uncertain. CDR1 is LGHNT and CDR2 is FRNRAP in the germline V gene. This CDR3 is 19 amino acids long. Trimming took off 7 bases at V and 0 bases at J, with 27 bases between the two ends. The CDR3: CASALRMVPPNALNTEAFF. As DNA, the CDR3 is TGTGCTAGTGCCCTGAGAATGGTGCCGCCTAACGCTTTGAACACTGAAGCTTTCTTT.

CDR3 DNA sequence: TGTGCCAGTAGTAATACGGGAGGAGCCTACAATGAGCAGTTCTTC. Residues: CASSNTGGAYNEQFF. The chain combines TRBV19 with TRBJ2-1; TRBD2 aligns across 7 bases. The CDR3 is 15 residues long. Losses at the gene ends were 4 bases for V and 2 bases for J; bases not matched to a gene: 5. From germline, CDR1 is LNHDA and CDR2 SQIVND (reference sequence).

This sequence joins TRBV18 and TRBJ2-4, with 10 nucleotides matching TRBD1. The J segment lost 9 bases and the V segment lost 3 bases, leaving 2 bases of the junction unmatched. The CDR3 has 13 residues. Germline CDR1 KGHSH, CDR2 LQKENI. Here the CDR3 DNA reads TGTGCCAGCTCACCTCGGGACAGGGGCATTCAGTACTTC. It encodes CASSPRDRGIQYF.

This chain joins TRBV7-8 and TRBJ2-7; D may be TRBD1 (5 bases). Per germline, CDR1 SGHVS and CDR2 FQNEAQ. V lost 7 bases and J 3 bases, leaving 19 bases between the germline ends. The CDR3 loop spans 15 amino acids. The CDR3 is CASTQTFDRIYEQYF. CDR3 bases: TGTGCCAGCACCCAGACCTTCGACAGAATCTACGAGCAGTACTTC.

This CDR3 is CASSSGDRYEQYF. DNA for the CDR3: TGTGCCAGCAGCTCCGGGGACAGGTACGAGCAGTACTTC. The rearrangement uses TRBV11-2 and TRBJ2-7, with 8 positions matching TRBD1. J lost 4 bases, V lost 4 bases, and 3 bases had no gene match. This CDR3 is built from 13 residues. The germline CDR1 and CDR2 sequences are SGHAT and FQNNGV.

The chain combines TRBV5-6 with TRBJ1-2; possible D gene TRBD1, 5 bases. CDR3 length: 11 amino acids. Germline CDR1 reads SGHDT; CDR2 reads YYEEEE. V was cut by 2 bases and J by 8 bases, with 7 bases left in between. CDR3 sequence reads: CASSFRVGYTF. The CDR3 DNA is TGTGCCAGCAGCTTCAGGGTCGGCTACACCTTC.

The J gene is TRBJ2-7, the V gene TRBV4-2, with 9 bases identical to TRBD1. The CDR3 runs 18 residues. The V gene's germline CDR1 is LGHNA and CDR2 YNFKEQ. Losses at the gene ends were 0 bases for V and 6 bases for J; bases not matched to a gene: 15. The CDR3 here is CASSQETFLGGTGPEQYF. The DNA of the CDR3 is TGTGCCAGCAGCCAAGAAACCTTTTTGGGCGGGACAGGGCCCGAGCAGTACTTC.

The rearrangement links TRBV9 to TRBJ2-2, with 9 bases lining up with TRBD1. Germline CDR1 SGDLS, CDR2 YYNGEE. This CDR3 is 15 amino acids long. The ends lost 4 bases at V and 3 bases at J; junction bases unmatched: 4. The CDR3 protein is CASSLWDRDTGELFF. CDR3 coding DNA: TGTGCCAGCAGCCTATGGGACAGGGACACCGGGGAGCTGTTTTTT.

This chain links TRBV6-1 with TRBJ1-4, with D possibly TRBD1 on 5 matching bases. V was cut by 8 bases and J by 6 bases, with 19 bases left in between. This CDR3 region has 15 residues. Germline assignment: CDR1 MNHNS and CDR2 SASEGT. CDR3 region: CASGPAGQGDEKLFF. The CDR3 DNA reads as TGTGCCAGCGGCCCGGCTGGGCAGGGTGATGAAAAACTGTTTTTT.

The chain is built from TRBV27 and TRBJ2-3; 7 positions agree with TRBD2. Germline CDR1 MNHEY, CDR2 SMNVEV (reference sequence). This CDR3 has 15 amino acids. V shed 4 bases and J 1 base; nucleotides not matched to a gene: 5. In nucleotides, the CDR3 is TGTGCCAGCAGTTCCCGGGGAGGGGGCACAGATACGCAGTATTTT. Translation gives CASSSRGGGTDTQYF.

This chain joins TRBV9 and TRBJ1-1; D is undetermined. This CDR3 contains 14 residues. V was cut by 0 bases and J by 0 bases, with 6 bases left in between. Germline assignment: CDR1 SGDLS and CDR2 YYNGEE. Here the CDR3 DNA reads TGTGCCAGCAGCGTAGCCGGGGTGAACACTGAAGCTTTCTTT. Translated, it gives CASSVAGVNTEAFF.

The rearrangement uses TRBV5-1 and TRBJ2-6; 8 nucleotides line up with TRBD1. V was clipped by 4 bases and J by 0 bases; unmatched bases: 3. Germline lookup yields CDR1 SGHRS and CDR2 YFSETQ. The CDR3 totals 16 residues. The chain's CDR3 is CASSRTGSSGANVLTF. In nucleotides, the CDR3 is TGCGCCAGCAGCCGGACAGGGAGCTCTGGGGCCAACGTCCTGACTTTC.

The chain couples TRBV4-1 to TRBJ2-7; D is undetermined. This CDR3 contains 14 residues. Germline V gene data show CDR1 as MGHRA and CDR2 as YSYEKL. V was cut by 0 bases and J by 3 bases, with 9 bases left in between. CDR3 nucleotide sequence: TGCGCCAGCAGCCAAGAAAACAGTTACTACGAGCAGTACTTC. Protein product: CASSQENSYYEQYF.

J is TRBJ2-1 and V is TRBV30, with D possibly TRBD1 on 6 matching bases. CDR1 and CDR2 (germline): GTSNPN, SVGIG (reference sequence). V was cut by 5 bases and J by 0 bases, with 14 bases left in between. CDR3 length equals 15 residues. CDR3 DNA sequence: TGTGCCTGGGTCAAGGGGGACAACTCCTACAATGAGCAGTTCTTC. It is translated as CAWVKGDNSYNEQFF.

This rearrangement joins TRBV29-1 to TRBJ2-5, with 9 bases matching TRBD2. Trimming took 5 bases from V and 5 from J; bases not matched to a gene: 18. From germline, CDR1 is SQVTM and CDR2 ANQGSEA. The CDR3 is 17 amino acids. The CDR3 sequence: CSVTQRGGGRAQETQYF. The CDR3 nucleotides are TGCAGCGTTACTCAAAGGGGAGGCGGGAGGGCTCAGGAGACCCAGTACTTC.

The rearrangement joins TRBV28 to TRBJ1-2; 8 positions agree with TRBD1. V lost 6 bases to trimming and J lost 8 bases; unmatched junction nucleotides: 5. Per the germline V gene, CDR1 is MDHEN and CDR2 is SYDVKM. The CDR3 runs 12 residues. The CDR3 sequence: CASRSTGVGYTF. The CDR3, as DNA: TGTGCCAGCAGGTCGACAGGGGTGGGCTACACCTTC.

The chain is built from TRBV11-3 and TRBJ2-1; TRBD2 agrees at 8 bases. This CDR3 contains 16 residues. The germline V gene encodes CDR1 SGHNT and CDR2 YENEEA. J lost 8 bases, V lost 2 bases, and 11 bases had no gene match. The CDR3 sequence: CASSLRGRGGIYEQFF. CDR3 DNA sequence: TGTGCCAGCAGCTTACGTGGTCGCGGGGGGATCTATGAGCAGTTCTTC.

The CDR3 bases are TGTGCCAGCAGCTTAGGGGTGCAGGGCACAGATACGCAGTATTTT. Translating it yields CASSLGVQGTDTQYF. The rearrangement links TRBV7-8 to TRBJ2-3; D not resolved. Germline V CDR1 and CDR2: SGHVS, FQNEAQ. The CDR3 sequence is 15 residues long. V lost 1 base and J 1 base, leaving 9 bases between the germline ends.